A selection of T cell receptor beta chains follows, all from one sample in a study of blood T cell repertoires in COVID-19. Repertoires were generated with immunoSEQ multiplex PCR, while TCRdb's copy carries only in-frame clones and drops some. The data hold a few hundred thousand clones, with roughly 80% observed a single time. Sequencing was carried out using PBMCs or T cells enriched from blood (not recorded which). The receptors stem from a man aged 35 to 55 who had been exposed to COVID-19. Each CDR3 is given with its conserved first and last residue. A D gene is named only where the DNA matches it firmly. The size of a clone is reported for some rows only, either as once, few or many, or as a class for expanded clones.

CDR3aa	CDR3nt	j_gene	abundance	d_gene	v_gene
CASREDLSSYNEQFF	TGTGCCAGCAGGGAGGACCTTTCGTCCTACAATGAGCAGTTCTTC	TRBJ2-1	.	.	TRBV5-4
CASSGQRNTEAFF	TGTGCCAGCAGCGGACAGAGGAACACTGAAGCTTTCTTT	TRBJ1-1	.	.	TRBV7-3
CASSVTGPYEQYF	TGTGCCAGTAGTGTGACAGGGCCCTACGAGCAGTACTTC	TRBJ2-7	once	TRBD1	TRBV19
CASSLGFDRGETQYF	TGTGCCAGCAGCTTAGGATTCGACCGCGGCGAGACCCAGTACTTC	TRBJ2-5	.	.	TRBV11-2
CASTPGQNQPQHF	TGTGCCAGCACCCCTGGACAGAATCAGCCCCAGCATTTT	TRBJ1-5	.	.	TRBV6-5
CASSLGRRKETQYF	TGTGCTAGCAGCTTAGGCCGGAGGAAGGAGACCCAGTACTTC	TRBJ2-5	.	.	TRBV7-7
CASSFGGSSYNEQFF	TGTGCCAGCAGCTTCGGCGGGAGCTCCTACAATGAGCAGTTCTTC	TRBJ2-1	few	TRBD2	TRBV7-2
CASSQGQVTDTQYF	TGCGCCAGCAGCCAGGGACAGGTCACAGATACGCAGTATTTT	TRBJ2-3	.	TRBD1	TRBV5-1
CASLRTAQETQYF	TGTGCCAGCTTAAGGACTGCCCAAGAGACCCAGTACTTC	TRBJ2-5	.	.	TRBV18
CASGLAPGRLAHGYTF	TGTGCTAGTGGTTTGGCCCCTGGCAGGTTGGCCCATGGCTACACCTTC	TRBJ1-2	.	.	TRBV12-5
CRGTGPAKQYF	TGCAGAGGGACAGGGCCGGCCAAGCAGTACTTC	TRBJ2-7	.	TRBD1	TRBV29-1
CASSAGRGETQYF	TGTGCCAGCAGTGCCGGTAGGGGAGAGACCCAGTACTTC	TRBJ2-5	.	.	TRBV6-4
CASSRDTVNQPQHF	TGTGCCAGCAGCCGAGACACGGTCAATCAGCCCCAGCATTTT	TRBJ1-5	.	.	TRBV9
CASSPRLAGFTDTQYF	TGTGCCAGCTCACCTAGACTAGCGGGATTCACAGATACGCAGTATTTT	TRBJ2-3	.	TRBD2	TRBV18
CASRGSGRGRSTGELFF	TGTGCCAGCAGGGGATCGGGCAGGGGAAGATCCACCGGGGAGCTGTTTTTT	TRBJ2-2	.	.	TRBV27
CASSPDPGLAFSNYEQYF	TGTGCCAGCAGCCCAGACCCGGGACTAGCGTTCTCCAACTACGAGCAGTACTTC	TRBJ2-7	.	TRBD2	TRBV11-2
CASSPRGQATQYF	TGTGCCAGCAGCCCCCGGGGACAGGCTACGCAGTATTTT	TRBJ2-3	few	TRBD1	TRBV7-3
CASSLGPVSSYEQYF	TGTGCCAGCAGCTTGGGTCCGGTGAGCTCCTACGAGCAGTACTTC	TRBJ2-7	.	.	TRBV5-4
CASSQDPQGAGGYTF	TGTGCCAGCAGCCAAGATCCGCAGGGGGCTGGAGGCTACACCTTC	TRBJ1-2	.	TRBD1	TRBV3-1/TRBV3-2
CASSPVDGREYPDTQYF	TGTGCCAGCAGTCCCGTGGACGGGAGGGAATATCCGGATACGCAGTATTTT	TRBJ2-3	.	TRBD2	TRBV6-6
CASSPGQNNEQFF	TGTGCCAGCAGCCCCGGACAGAACAATGAGCAGTTCTTC	TRBJ2-1	.	.	TRBV7-8
CASSKRGGSTDTQYF	TGTGCCAGCAGCAAGCGGGGTGGGAGCACAGATACGCAGTATTTT	TRBJ2-3	.	.	TRBV21-1
CASSLPGTGSYEQYF	TGTGCCAGCAGCTTACCCGGGACAGGTTCCTACGAGCAGTACTTC	TRBJ2-7	.	TRBD1	TRBV5-4
CASRTGRAEAFF	TGTGCCAGCAGGACAGGGCGGGCTGAAGCTTTCTTT	TRBJ1-1	.	TRBD1	TRBV19
CASSEPGLSTGELFF	TGTGCCAGCAGTGAACCGGGACTATCCACCGGGGAGCTGTTTTTT	TRBJ2-2	.	TRBD2	TRBV6-1
CASSKPGQPQHF	TGTGCCAGCAGCAAACCAGGCCAGCCCCAGCATTTT	TRBJ1-5	.	.	TRBV7-8
CAWSGGPGELFF	TGTGCCTGGAGTGGGGGCCCCGGGGAGCTGTTTTTT	TRBJ2-2	.	.	TRBV30
CASSITSGTLNEQFF	TGTGCCAGCAGTATAACTAGCGGGACGCTCAATGAGCAGTTCTTC	TRBJ2-1	.	TRBD2	TRBV11-3
CASSAAGGKSYEQYF	TGTGCCAGCAGTGCGGCGGGAGGAAAATCCTACGAGCAGTACTTC	TRBJ2-7	.	TRBD2	TRBV28
CASSAIPTGTGELFF	TGTGCCAGCAGCGCCATCCCGACGGGCACCGGGGAGCTGTTTTTT	TRBJ2-2	.	.	TRBV9
CASSLSGTNEKLFF	TGCGCCAGCAGCTTGTCCGGGACTAATGAAAAACTGTTTTTT	TRBJ1-4	.	.	TRBV5-1
CASSPPSNSGNQPQHF	TGTGCCAGCTCACCACCGAGTAATTCTGGCAATCAGCCCCAGCATTTT	TRBJ1-5	.	.	TRBV18
CASSPGRADNSPLHF	TGTGCCAGCTCACCCGGGAGAGCCGATAATTCACCCCTCCACTTT	TRBJ1-6	.	.	TRBV18
CASSLTRAETQYF	TGTGCCAGCAGCTTAACCAGGGCCGAGACCCAGTACTTC	TRBJ2-5	.	.	TRBV7-3
CASSLSWGLGYGYTF	TGTGCCAGCAGTTTATCGTGGGGGCTGGGCTATGGCTACACCTTC	TRBJ1-2	.	.	TRBV27
CASSLIQVNYGYTF	TGTGCCAGCAGTTTAATACAAGTCAACTATGGCTACACCTTC	TRBJ1-2	.	.	TRBV28
CATSNDGNGYTF	TGTGCCACGAGCAACGACGGGAACGGCTACACCTTC	TRBJ1-2	.	.	TRBV19
CASSPTSNRSPQHF	TGTGCCAGCTCACCCACGTCAAACAGGTCGCCCCAGCATTTT	TRBJ1-5	.	.	TRBV18
CAYTTGLTGNTIYF	TGTGCCTACACGACAGGGTTGACTGGAAACACCATATATTTT	TRBJ1-3	few	TRBD1	TRBV30
CASSLTGLEYNEQFF	TGTGCCAGCAGCTTGACGGGACTAGAGTACAATGAGCAGTTCTTC	TRBJ2-1	.	TRBD2	TRBV7-6
CASRLAVRGQNTEAFF	TGTGCAAGTCGCTTAGCTGTCAGGGGGCAGAACACTGAAGCTTTCTTT	TRBJ1-1	.	.	TRBV12-2
CASSQLGTGGISPLHF	TGCGCCAGCAGCCAACTAGGGACAGGGGGTATTTCACCCCTCCACTTT	TRBJ1-6	.	TRBD1	TRBV4-1
CATRQPSSTDTQYF	TGTGCCACTCGACAGCCCTCTAGCACAGATACGCAGTATTTT	TRBJ2-3	.	.	TRBV18
CASSIWGQVNTEAFF	TGTGCCAGTAGTATCTGGGGACAGGTGAACACTGAAGCTTTCTTT	TRBJ1-1	few	TRBD1	TRBV19
CASSLVGVGEQYF	TGTGCCAGCAGCCTGGTGGGAGTGGGTGAGCAGTACTTC	TRBJ2-7	.	.	TRBV5-6
CASSRTSGRMTGPSGGQYF	TGTGCCAGCAGTAGAACTAGCGGGAGAATGACGGGACCAAGCGGGGGGCAGTACTTC	TRBJ2-7	.	TRBD2	TRBV7-2
CASSPALAGGGELFF	TGTGCCAGCTCACCAGCACTAGCGGGAGGCGGGGAGCTGTTTTTT	TRBJ2-2	few	TRBD2	TRBV18
CASSTAGQGVREQFF	TGCGCCAGCAGCACAGCGGGACAGGGGGTCCGCGAGCAGTTCTTC	TRBJ2-1	.	TRBD1	TRBV5-1
CASSEGQGVYEQYF	TGTGCCAGCAGTGAGGGACAGGGAGTTTATGAGCAGTACTTC	TRBJ2-7	.	TRBD1	TRBV25-1
CASSIGDREYQPQHF	TGTGCCAGTAGTATAGGCGACAGGGAGTATCAGCCCCAGCATTTT	TRBJ1-5	.	TRBD1	TRBV19
CASSLLRTGGPGANVLTF	TGTGCCAGCAGCTTACTGAGGACAGGGGGACCTGGGGCCAACGTCCTGACTTTC	TRBJ2-6	.	TRBD1	TRBV7-2
CASSLRASTGLFLTEAFF	TGTGCCAGCAGCTTACGGGCTTCGACAGGGCTGTTTTTAACTGAAGCTTTCTTT	TRBJ1-1	.	TRBD1	TRBV7-8
CASSLQGPDEEQYF	TGTGCCAGCAGTTTACAGGGGCCCGACGAAGAGCAGTACTTC	TRBJ2-7	once	.	TRBV27
CASSPGTTGSMNEQFF	TGCGCCAGCTCGCCAGGAACGACAGGGAGTATGAATGAGCAGTTCTTC	TRBJ2-1	.	TRBD1	TRBV5-1
CASSLTDTQYF	TGTGCCAGCAGTCTGACAGATACGCAGTATTTT	TRBJ2-3	.	.	TRBV12-3/TRBV12-4
CATSDPRLAGGADTQYF	TGTGCCACCAGTGATCCAAGACTAGCGGGAGGAGCAGATACGCAGTATTTT	TRBJ2-3	.	TRBD2	TRBV24-1
CASSQELADYNEQFF	TGTGCCAGCAGCCAAGAACTAGCGGACTACAATGAGCAGTTCTTC	TRBJ2-1	.	TRBD2	TRBV4-2